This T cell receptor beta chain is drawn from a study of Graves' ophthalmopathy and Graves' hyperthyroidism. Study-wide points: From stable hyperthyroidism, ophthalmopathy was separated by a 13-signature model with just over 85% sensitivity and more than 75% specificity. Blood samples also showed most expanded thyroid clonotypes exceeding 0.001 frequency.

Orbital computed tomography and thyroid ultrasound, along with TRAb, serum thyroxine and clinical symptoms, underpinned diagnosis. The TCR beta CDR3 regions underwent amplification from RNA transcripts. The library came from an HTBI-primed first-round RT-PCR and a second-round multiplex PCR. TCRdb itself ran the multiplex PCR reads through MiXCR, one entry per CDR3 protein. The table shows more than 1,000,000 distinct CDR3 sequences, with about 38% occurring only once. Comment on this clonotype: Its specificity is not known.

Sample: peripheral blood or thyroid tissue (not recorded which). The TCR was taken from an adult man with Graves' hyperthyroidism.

CDR3 in DNA: TGTGCCTGGAGTGCTCTGGGTCGGGAGACCCAGTACTTC. Amino acids: CAWSALGRETQYF. This sequence joins TRBV2 and TRBJ2-5, with D hard to call. The V end lost 11 bases, the J end lost 5 bases, and 18 bases lay between the germline ends. There are 13 residues in the CDR3. Germline V gene lookup returns CDR1 SNHLY and CDR2 FYNNEI.